This TCR beta chain came from a study of cytomegalovirus exposure and HLA in healthy donors. Findings and limits, study-wide: Most TCR sequences were seen very rarely across donors, but some public TCRs occurred in many.

Trimming at V came to 5 bases and at J to 7 bases, leaving 15 bases not matched to a gene. The CDR3 extends over 16 amino acids. CDR1 and CDR2 from the germline V gene are MDHEN and SYDVKM. With respect to this clone: What it binds is not known.

Both 60 Vbeta primers and 13 Jbeta primers went into the PCR. As handled by the study authors: A later analysis counted approximately 88 million unique TCR beta chains, some 11 million shared. Sequenced by immunoSEQ multiplex PCR; TCRdb stores in-frame clones only, minus some. The DNA was the basis for D and trimming; V, J and clone size are from that table. This sample contains more than 40,000 clones. J is TRBJ1-2 and V is TRBV28; 8 positions match TRBD1. Source material: PBMCs. This TCR was recovered from a woman between 40 and 55 years old in good health and CMV-seronegative. The DNA for the CDR3 is TGTGCCAGCAGTCCTCTGTTTGACAGGGGAGCTGTTGGCTACACCTTC. It specifies CASSPLFDRGAVGYTF.